The following is a T cell receptor beta chain sequence with its context. The data belong to a study of blood T cell repertoires in COVID-19. Overall study: Material from acute and convalescent COVID-19 was sourced from the United States, Italy and Spain. PBMCs, B-cell-depleted T cells, or T cells provided the cDNA or gDNA that made up the material.

Germline V gene sequence: CDR1 SGDLS, CDR2 YYNGEE. Trimming shortened V by 2 bases and J by 2 bases, and 8 bases separated the two germline ends. CDR3 size: 14 residues. Data came from immunoSEQ multiplex PCR; TCRdb stores just in-frame clones and leaves some out. The table includes 240,000 or so clones, about 84% detected once. The sequencing input was peripheral blood. The chain links TRBV9 to TRBJ1-5; D possibly corresponds to TRBD1 (5 bases). The sequence came from a man at least 80 years old with acute or convalescent COVID-19. The DNA of the CDR3 is TGTGCCAGCAGCGTTCAGGGCGGCAATCAGCCCCAGCATTTT. Protein product: CASSVQGGNQPQHF.